The 12 T cell receptor beta chains given below trace back to one sample, sequenced in a study of blood T cell repertoires in COVID-19. Here immunoSEQ multiplex PCR was the method, and the copy in TCRdb shows in-frame clones only, minus some. The top ten clones hold around 3% of a sample with some 390,000 clones, around nine tenths of them seen once. Sequencing used peripheral blood. Source of these receptors: a human donor in a cohort sampled during active COVID-19.

This sequence joins TRBV5-1 and TRBJ2-3; no clear D gene. Germline V gene lookup returns CDR1 SGHRS and CDR2 YFSETQ. This CDR3 region has 12 residues. Trimming pared 2 bases from V and 7 bases from J, leaving 8 bases between. Written as DNA, the CDR3 is TGCGCCAGCAGCTTAACAAGAAATACGCAGTATTTT. It specifies CASSLTRNTQYF.

This clone was recorded a few times. CDR3 region: CASSQGTGVGYEQYF. Written as DNA, the CDR3 is TGTGCCAGCAGCCAAGGGACAGGGGTAGGTTACGAGCAGTACTTC. The chain carries TRBV3-1 (or the pseudogene TRBV3-2) and TRBJ2-7; 9 bases map to TRBD1. The J segment lost 4 bases and the V segment lost 1 base, leaving 5 bases of the junction unmatched. Germline V gives CDR1 LGHDT, CDR2 YNNKEL (reference sequence). There are 15 residues in the CDR3.

This clone was recorded only once. This chain connects TRBV7-9 to TRBJ1-3; D ambiguous. The V gene lost 1 base and the J gene lost 2 bases, with 9 bases spanning the gap. Germline V CDR1 and CDR2: SEHNR, FQNEAQ (reference sequence). The CDR3 is 15 amino acids. CDR3 loop: CASSLGGSTGNTIYF. DNA for the CDR3: TGTGCCAGCAGCTTAGGAGGGAGTACTGGAAACACCATATATTTT.

Only one count was recorded for this clone. This chain connects TRBV7-9 to TRBJ1-2; no clear D gene. Trimming cost V 2 bases and J 2 bases, with 3 bases left between them. The CDR3 runs 12 residues. Germline V gene sequence: CDR1 SEHNR, CDR2 FQNEAQ (reference sequence). Here the CDR3 reads CASSLRNYGYTF. DNA for the CDR3: TGTGCCAGCAGCTTACGGAACTATGGCTACACCTTC. Full variable domain (rest looked up from reference TRBV7-9 and TRBJ1-2): DTGVSQNPRHKITKRGQNVTFRCDPISEHNRLYWYRQTLGQGPEFLTYFQNEAQLEKSRLLSDRFSAERPKGSFSTLEIQRTEQGDSAMYLCASSLRNYGYTFGSGTRLTVV.

This sequence joins TRBV5-1 and TRBJ1-1; weak D call: TRBD1 (6 bases). The germline V gene encodes CDR1 SGHRS and CDR2 YFSETQ. V gave up 1 base and J gave up 6 bases, with 10 bases separating them. The CDR3 spans 13 residues. CDR3 sequence (DNA): TGCGCCAGCAGCTTGACAGGGTCGGCTGAAGCTTTCTTT. Protein: CASSLTGSAEAFF. Complete variable domain (other parts from reference TRBV5-1 and TRBJ1-1): KAGVTQTPRYLIKTRGQQVTLSCSPISGHRSVSWYQQTPGQGLQFLFEYFSETQRNKGNFPGRFSGRQFSNSRSEMNVSTLELGDSALYLCASSLTGSAEAFFGQGTRLTVV.

The chain has TRBV5-6 and TRBJ2-1, with a weak D call TRBD1 (5 bases). Trimming took 0 bases from V and 3 from J, leaving 10 bases between them. CDR1 and CDR2 from the germline V gene are SGHDT and YYEEEE. CDR3 length equals 15 residues. In DNA, the CDR3 is TGTGCCAGCAGCTTGGCAGGGCCCCTCTACAATGAGCAGTTCTTC. Amino acids: CASSLAGPLYNEQFF. Looking up the rest from reference TRBV5-6 and TRBJ2-1 gives the full variable domain: DAGVTQSPTHLIKTRGQQVTLRCSPKSGHDTVSWYQQALGQGPQFIFQYYEEEERQRGNFPDRFSGHQFPNYSSELNVNALLLGDSALYLCASSLAGPLYNEQFFGPGTRLTVL.

This clone appeared once. V and J are TRBV9 and TRBJ1-6; maybe TRBD1 (6 bases). Germline lookup yields CDR1 SGDLS and CDR2 YYNGEE. Trimming removed 1 base at V and 8 bases at J, with 10 bases between. The CDR3 contains 14 residues. CDR3 loop: CASSVNRAYSPLHF. DNA of the CDR3: TGTGCCAGCAGCGTAAACAGGGCCTATTCACCCCTCCACTTT.

This rearrangement joins TRBV25-1 to TRBJ1-5; TRBD1 is a possible D gene (6 bases). This CDR3 has 15 residues. V dropped 7 bases and J dropped 4 bases, with 17 bases sitting between them. From germline, CDR1 is MGHDK and CDR2 SYGVNS. For the CDR3, the DNA is TGTGCCAGCACAGCGGGGGGGGCGTATAATCAGCCCCAGCATTTT. Protein: CASTAGGAYNQPQHF.

The J gene is TRBJ1-2, the V gene TRBV28; 8 positions agree with TRBD1. The germline V gene has CDR1 MDHEN and CDR2 SYDVKM. The CDR3 has 13 residues. Unmatched junction bases numbered 9, after V lost 7 bases and J lost 8 bases. CDR3 DNA sequence: TGTGCCAGCACCGCGGACAGGGAATACGGCTACACCTTC. It is translated as CASTADREYGYTF.

This chain uses TRBV30 with TRBJ1-3; 7 bases line up with TRBD1. The junction had 6 bases not matched to a gene; V was cut back by 7 bases and J by 0 bases. The CDR3 is 14 residues long. From germline, CDR1 is GTSNPN and CDR2 SVGIG (reference sequence). DNA for the CDR3: TGTGCCTTTACAGGGGCCAACTCTGGAAACACCATATATTTT. It encodes CAFTGANSGNTIYF.

The chain joins TRBV6-5 to TRBJ2-7, with D perhaps TRBD1 (5 bases). The CDR3 has 13 amino acids. Germline V gene data show CDR1 as MNHEY and CDR2 as SVGAGI. V lost 5 bases and J lost 1, with 9 bases in between. The CDR3 region is CASSPGKSYEQYF. CDR3 bases: TGTGCCAGCAGTCCAGGGAAGTCCTACGAGCAGTACTTC.

The chain combines TRBV4-1 with TRBJ2-3; the D gene is possibly TRBD2 (5 bases). The germline V and J ends were trimmed by 3 bases and 3 bases, with 19 bases remaining between them. Per the germline V gene, CDR1 is MGHRA and CDR2 is YSYEKL. This CDR3 contains 17 residues. The CDR3 coding sequence is TGCGCCAGCAGCCATGAGGGTCCTCAGACGGGTACAGATACGCAGTATTTT. Its translation: CASSHEGPQTGTDTQYF.